This T cell receptor beta chain came from a study of Ad26.COV2.S vaccination and SARS-CoV-2 variants. The wider study: Ad26.COV2.S arm of COV1001 included the donor. Intramuscularly, Ad26.COV2.S was given either once or twice, 56 days apart.

Per germline, CDR1 SEHNR and CDR2 FQNEAQ (reference sequence). Trimming shortened V by 1 base and J by 7 bases, and 7 bases separated the two germline ends. The CDR3 is 12 amino acids. Treatment reported: 15 to 20 received Ad26.COV2.S at low or high dose, single or two shots; 5 received placebo; per-sample allocation not given. Specimen acquisition occurred on day 63 following the initial vaccine or placebo injection. The assay was immunoSEQ multiplex PCR, and TCRdb's table has in-frame clones only and misses some. The repertoire has a few hundred thousand clones, 83% of them found once; the top ten carry almost 7.5%.

Sequencing used peripheral blood, obtained in a trial of Ad26.COV2.S vaccine versus placebo. The source is a person between 18 and 65 years old who received the Ad26.COV2.S COVID-19 vaccine or a placebo. This chain joins TRBV7-9 and TRBJ1-2, with D unresolved. The CDR3 here is CASSLGAGGYTF. The CDR3 DNA follows: TGTGCCAGCAGCTTAGGGGCGGGTGGCTACACCTTC.